One and the same sample provided the 22 T cell receptor beta chains below, sequenced in a study of radiotherapy plus CTLA-4 blockade in lung cancer (dated by TCRdb to the late 2010s). The method behind the library was the immunoSEQ multiplex PCR assay. TCRdb re-hosts the immuneACCESS table, in-frame sequences only. Its copies lack some clones; in the studies checked, an unresolved V gene accounts for under half of them, and the cause for the rest is not known. For this sample the table gives approximately 90,000 clones, of which 83% were detected only once. Roughly 0.85% of the sample lies in the top ten. This material consisted of peripheral blood, taken from a patient treated with radiotherapy plus ipilimumab. These receptors all come from a human donor with non-small cell lung cancer who had stable disease on radiotherapy plus ipilimumab.

This rearrangement joins TRBV9 to TRBJ2-3, with 13 bases that match TRBD2. The V gene's germline CDR1 is SGDLS and CDR2 YYNGEE. This CDR3 spans 20 amino acids. V dropped 0 bases and J dropped 0; count of bases not matched to a gene: 10. Here the CDR3 reads CASSVDPPTSGGRSTDTQYF. DNA for the CDR3: TGTGCCAGCAGCGTAGACCCGCCGACTAGCGGGGGGCGGAGCACAGATACGCAGTATTTT.

V gene TRBV5-4 combines with J gene TRBJ1-4; D not resolved. CDR1 is SGHNT and CDR2 is YYREEE in the germline V gene (reference sequence). The CDR3 runs 13 residues. Trimming shortened V by 3 bases and J by 4 bases, and 7 bases separated the two germline ends. CDR3 nucleotide sequence: TGTGCCAGCAGCTCGACGGGTAATGAAAAACTGTTTTTT. It is translated as CASSSTGNEKLFF. Drawing the rest from reference TRBV5-4 and TRBJ1-4, the complete variable domain is ETGVTQSPTHLIKTRGQQVTLRCSSQSGHNTVSWYQQALGQGPQFIFQYYREEENGRGNFPPRFSGLQFPNYSSELNVNALELDDSALYLCASSSTGNEKLFFGSGTQLSVL.

The chain recombines TRBV5-6 with TRBJ2-2, with 15 nucleotides matching TRBD2. Trimming took 4 bases from V and 6 from J; bases not matched to a gene: 4. The germline V gene encodes CDR1 SGHDT and CDR2 YYEEEE. The CDR3 has 16 residues. The CDR3 DNA sequence: TGTGCCAGCAGCGCGGGACTAGCGGGGGGCCCCGGGGAGCTGTTTTTT. Amino acid sequence: CASSAGLAGGPGELFF.

The chain carries TRBV6-5 and TRBJ2-7; 9 nucleotides agree with TRBD1. The germline V gene has CDR1 MNHEY and CDR2 SVGAGI. The CDR3 has 15 amino acids. The V segment lost 6 bases and the J segment 5 bases; nucleotides outside the gene matches: 11. The CDR3 nucleotides read TGTGCCAGCAGGATTGGACAGGGGAGGTTCGACGAGCAGTACTTC. This translates into CASRIGQGRFDEQYF.

The V call is TRBV9, the J call TRBJ2-1, with 10 bases fitting TRBD2. This CDR3 is built from 15 residues. The J segment lost 7 bases and the V segment lost 3 bases, leaving 7 bases of the junction unmatched. CDR1 and CDR2 (germline): SGDLS, YYNGEE. CDR3 DNA sequence: TGTGCCAGCAGCGCAGCACCTAGCGGGGGAAATGAGCAGTTCTTC. Its translation is CASSAAPSGGNEQFF.

V is TRBV27 and J is TRBJ2-5, with D perhaps matching TRBD2 (5 bases). The germline V gene has CDR1 MNHEY and CDR2 SMNVEV (reference sequence). This CDR3 contains 14 residues. V was pared by 6 bases and J by 4 bases, with 15 bases between. The DNA for the CDR3 is TGTGCCAGCAGACCGACGGGGTTAGGAGAGACCCAGTACTTC. Protein product: CASRPTGLGETQYF.

The genes are TRBV7-2 and TRBJ1-4; the D is unclear. Trimming took 2 bases from V and 7 from J, leaving 11 bases between them. Germline V CDR1 and CDR2: SGHTA, FQGNSA. This CDR3 spans 14 amino acids. The CDR3 sequence: CASSLMGYGEKLFF. As DNA, the CDR3 is TGTGCCAGCAGCTTAATGGGGTACGGTGAAAAACTGTTTTTT.

The rearrangement links TRBV6-5 to TRBJ2-7, with D perhaps matching TRBD2 (6 bases). The germline gives CDR1 MNHEY, CDR2 SVGAGI. The germline V and J ends were trimmed by 2 bases and 3 bases, with 14 bases remaining between them. The CDR3 is made up of 15 amino acids. CDR3: CASSYDRGGGYEQYF. The DNA for the CDR3 is TGTGCCAGCAGTTACGATAGGGGAGGTGGCTACGAGCAGTACTTC.

The CDR3 loop is CASSSLAGGREEQFF. The CDR3, as DNA: TGTGCCAGCAGCTCGCTAGCGGGGGGGCGTGAAGAGCAGTTCTTC. The chain joins TRBV5-8 to TRBJ2-1, with TRBD2 matching 12 bases. Germline assignment: CDR1 SGHTS and CDR2 YDEGEE. Germline trimming cut 3 bases from V and 10 bases from J; bases unmatched to any gene: 8. CDR3 length: 15 residues.

V and J are TRBV5-1 and TRBJ2-6, with 10 bases that match TRBD1. The V and J ends lost 4 bases and 2 bases, in that order; junction bases with no gene match: 3. This CDR3 comprises 16 residues. Germline-derived CDR1 and CDR2 are SGHRS and YFSETQ. CDR3 sequence reads: CASSHGTGAGANVLTF. The DNA for the CDR3 is TGCGCCAGCAGCCACGGGACAGGGGCTGGGGCCAACGTCCTGACTTTC.

Turning to this clone: The CDR3 ends on some other residue instead of the conserved phenylalanine or tryptophan, so this is likely a read error. No DNA is shown, since the ends of the CDR3 on it are uncertain; the CDR3 is the one TCRdb lists. CDR3 residues: CASSSGTGSQVL. The chain uses TRBV7-9 and TRBJ2-3; whether TRBD1, the table's D call, matches the DNA was not checked. The CDR3 is 12 amino acids long, termini counted. Germline V gene lookup returns CDR1 SEHNR and CDR2 FQNEAQ (reference sequence).

The chain couples TRBV25-1 to TRBJ1-2; weak D call: TRBD1 (5 bases). The germline V and J ends were trimmed by 0 bases and 8 bases, with 16 bases remaining between them. The CDR3 extends over 15 amino acids. Germline assignment: CDR1 MGHDK and CDR2 SYGVNS. This CDR3 is CASSEYNPGERGYTF. The CDR3 DNA reads as TGTGCCAGCAGTGAATATAATCCGGGGGAGAGAGGCTACACCTTC.

This clone was observed a few times. V and J are TRBV28 and TRBJ2-1; D may be TRBD2 (7 bases). Germline V gives CDR1 MDHEN, CDR2 SYDVKM. CDR3 size: 13 residues. V was cut by 6 bases and J by 7 bases, with 13 bases left in between. In DNA, the CDR3 is TGTGCCAGCAGAGGGGGGGTGGGGAATGAGCAGTTCTTC. Translating it yields CASRGGVGNEQFF.

The rearrangement joins TRBV9 to TRBJ2-7; 8 nucleotides match TRBD1. Germline values: CDR1 SGDLS, CDR2 YYNGEE. The CDR3 runs 16 residues. The V and J ends lost 3 bases and 8 bases, in that order; junction bases with no gene match: 16. The CDR3, as DNA: TGTGCCAGCAGCGATGGGGACAGGAAGGCCTCTTTACAGCAGTACTTC. It translates to CASSDGDRKASLQQYF.

This clone was seen a handful of times. V gene TRBV15 combines with J gene TRBJ1-6; D is undetermined. The CDR3 consists of 13 residues. V lost 0 bases and J 14 bases, leaving 11 bases between the germline ends. Germline CDR1 LNHNV, CDR2 YYDKDF (reference sequence). The CDR3 sequence: CATSRDLTMTLHF. CDR3 sequence (DNA): TGTGCCACCAGCAGAGATCTGACTATGACCCTCCACTTT.

The V gene is TRBV5-4, the J gene TRBJ2-1; TRBD2 matches 9 bases. This CDR3 has 14 residues. Per the germline V gene, CDR1 is SGHNT and CDR2 is YYREEE (reference sequence). V lost 0 bases and J lost 6; bases outside the gene matches: 1. CDR3 amino acids: CASSLAAGGNEQFF. The CDR3 region has the DNA TGTGCCAGCAGCTTGGCAGCGGGGGGCAATGAGCAGTTCTTC.

The gene calls are TRBV7-2 and TRBJ2-7, with TRBD2 identical over 8 bases. With V trimmed by 3 bases and J by 4 bases, 5 bases remained unmatched. From germline, CDR1 is SGHTA and CDR2 FQGNSA. This CDR3 is 14 amino acids long. CDR3 nucleotide sequence: TGTGCCAGCAGCTTGGGCCCGGGAGGGTACGAGCAGTACTTC. Amino acids: CASSLGPGGYEQYF.

As for this clone: One end of the junction is discordant with germline, which a read error may explain. Other DNA sequences within the sample encode an identical CDR3. This CDR3 reads CASLSGGGRTDTQYF. The CDR3 DNA sequence: TGTGCCAGCCTCTCTGGGGGAGGGAGGACAGATACACAGTATTTT. The chain employs TRBV7-9 and TRBJ2-3, with D tentatively TRBD2 (7 bases). CDR3 length equals 15 residues. Germline V gene sequence: CDR1 SEHNR, CDR2 FQNEAQ (reference sequence).

This clone has only one observation. The rearrangement joins TRBV6-1 to TRBJ2-7; TRBD2 matches at 7 bases. J lost 3 bases, V lost 7 bases, and 6 bases had no gene match. CDR3 length equals 13 residues. CDR1 is MNHNS and CDR2 is SASEGT in the germline V gene. CDR3 region: CASIPSGGYEQYF. In DNA form, the CDR3 reads TGTGCCAGCATCCCTAGCGGAGGCTACGAGCAGTACTTC.

The chain is built from TRBV7-2 and TRBJ1-1, with TRBD1 as a possible D gene (6 bases). The CDR3 is 15 amino acids. V was cut by 1 base and J by 0 bases, with 9 bases left in between. CDR1 SGHTA and CDR2 FQGNSA come from the germline V gene. The CDR3 region is CASSLEGGVNTEAFF. The CDR3 coding sequence is TGTGCCAGCAGCTTAGAGGGGGGGGTGAACACTGAAGCTTTCTTT.

The V and J genes are TRBV5-1 and TRBJ2-2, with 10 bases aligning to TRBD1. This CDR3 contains 16 residues. CDR1 SGHRS and CDR2 YFSETQ come from the germline V gene. Trimming cost V 4 bases and J 4 bases; bases outside gene matches: 7. The CDR3 sequence is CASSPRDRGITGELFF. The CDR3 DNA sequence: TGCGCCAGCAGCCCCCGGGACAGGGGTATCACCGGGGAGCTGTTTTTT.

The CDR3 region is CASSDKVLLNTEAFF. CDR3 nucleotide sequence: TGTGCCAGCAGTGACAAGGTACTACTGAACACTGAAGCTTTCTTT. V gene TRBV2 combines with J gene TRBJ1-1; D call uncertain. Trimming left V 3 bases short and J 0 bases short, with 11 bases between. This CDR3 is 15 amino acids long. Germline V gene lookup returns CDR1 SNHLY and CDR2 FYNNEI.